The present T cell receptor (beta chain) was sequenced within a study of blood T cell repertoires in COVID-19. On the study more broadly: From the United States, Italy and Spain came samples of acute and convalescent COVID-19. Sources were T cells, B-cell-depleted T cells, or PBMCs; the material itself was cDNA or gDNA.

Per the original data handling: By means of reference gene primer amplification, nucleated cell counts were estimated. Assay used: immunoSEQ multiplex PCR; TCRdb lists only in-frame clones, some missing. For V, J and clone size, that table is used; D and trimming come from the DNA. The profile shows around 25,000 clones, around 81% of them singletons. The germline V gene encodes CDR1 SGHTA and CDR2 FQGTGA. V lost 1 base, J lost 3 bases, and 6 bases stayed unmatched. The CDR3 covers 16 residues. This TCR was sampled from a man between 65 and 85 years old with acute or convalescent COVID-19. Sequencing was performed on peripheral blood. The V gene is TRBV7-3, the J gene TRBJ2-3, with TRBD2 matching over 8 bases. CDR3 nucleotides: TGTGCCAGCAGCTTAAGGGCGGGGGGCCTAACAGATACGCAGTATTTT. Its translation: CASSLRAGGLTDTQYF.